One T cell receptor (beta chain) is described in this entry. The antigen is undetermined. The data originate from a study of shared clonotypes between healthy human individuals. Per germline, CDR1 MNHNY and CDR2 SVGAGI (reference sequence). The CDR3 has 15 residues. The ends lost 2 bases at V and 1 base at J; junction bases unmatched: 5. Overall study findings and caveats: Sequencing depth was expected to affect clonotype sharing among donors. Blood was the sole source, and tissue repertoires probably differ.

On ten immunoSEQ deep assay plates, unsorted PBMC DNA was sequenced. Here immunoSEQ multiplex PCR was the method, and the copy in TCRdb shows in-frame clones only, minus some. The sample records 450,000 to 500,000 clones, 70% to 80% being singletons. The sequencing input was PBMCs. The TCR sequence derives from a woman aged 40 to 50 in good health. Some clones in this sample may be carry-over from other donors' samples. The chain carries TRBV6-6 and TRBJ2-7; TRBD1 matches 7 bases. The CDR3 coding sequence is TGTGCCAGCAGTTACGATTCAGGGGGATCCTACGAGCAGTACTTC. Its protein product is CASSYDSGGSYEQYF.